The present TCR beta chain was sequenced within a study of blood T cell repertoires in COVID-19. The length of the CDR3 is 16 residues. V gave up 2 bases and J gave up 1 base, with 11 bases separating them. The germline gives CDR1 MNHEY, CDR2 SMNVEV (reference sequence). This clone was counted only a few times. Original processing notes: By means of reference gene primer amplification, nucleated cell counts were estimated. Clones were read by immunoSEQ multiplex PCR, and TCRdb kept only the in-frame ones, dropping some. That table is the source of V, J and clone size, and D and trimming were worked out from the DNA. The sample gives fewer than 50,000 clones, over 70% of which show up once; roughly 19% is in the top ten.

This chain uses TRBV27 with TRBJ2-2, with D perhaps TRBD2 (6 bases). The sequenced sample consisted of peripheral blood. This TCR derives from a man aged 65 to 79 with acute or convalescent COVID-19. The CDR3: CASSLMGGQNTGELFF. The CDR3 region has the DNA TGTGCCAGCAGTTTAATGGGGGGTCAGAACACCGGGGAGCTGTTTTTT.